The T cell receptor (beta chain) described here comes from a study of cytomegalovirus exposure and HLA in healthy donors. Use of 60 Vbeta and 13 Jbeta primers characterized the PCR. Clones were read by immunoSEQ multiplex PCR, and TCRdb kept only the in-frame ones, dropping some. The table has about 160,000 clones, approximately 77% seen once; the top ten hold roughly 1.5%. Note on this clone: Its antigen is not identified.

Whole-study results and caveats: Many donors carried some public TCRs, although rarity characterized most TCR sequences. TCR beta sequences numbering 16,951 were associated with HLA alleles at 0.05 false discovery rate in a later analysis. The investigators catalogued 150 to 200 TCR beta chains as cytomegalovirus-associated. Earlier results showed most TCR beta V segments being productive about 90% or about 30% of the time.

The V and J ends lost 2 bases and 5 bases respectively, with 15 bases between them. Germline CDR1 reads MNHEY; CDR2 reads SVGAGI. This CDR3 has 16 amino acids. The receptor's source is a male donor in good health and CMV-seronegative. Input material: PBMCs. The chain carries TRBV6-5 and TRBJ2-2; a weak D match, TRBD2 (5 bases). CDR3 region: CASSYEARTATGELFF. For the CDR3, the DNA is TGTGCCAGCAGTTACGAAGCTAGGACTGCGACCGGGGAGCTGTTTTTT.